This entry features one T cell receptor beta chain sequence. Sequencing used immunoSEQ multiplex PCR; TCRdb keeps in-frame clones, though not all of them. The sample gives 150,000 to 200,000 clones, roughly 88% of which show up once; 10% to 15% is in the top ten. These data are taken from a study of blood T cell repertoires in COVID-19. Study-wide context: Sample material is recorded as cDNA or gDNA derived from T cells, B-cell-depleted T cells, or PBMCs.

This CDR3 spans 18 amino acids. Germline V gives CDR1 MNHEY, CDR2 SMNVEV (reference sequence). V trimming: 5 bases; J trimming: 5 bases; junction bases outside the gene matches: 15. The chain carries TRBV27 and TRBJ2-5, with 12 bases identical to TRBD2. The sequence came from a woman aged 55-69 years who had recovered from COVID-19. Input material: PBMCs or T cells enriched from blood (not recorded which). This CDR3 reads CASSRPPSGLAGGETQYF. DNA for the CDR3: TGTGCCAGCAGTCGACCACCCTCGGGCCTAGCGGGAGGGGAGACCCAGTACTTC.